This section outlines one T cell receptor (beta chain) sequence together with its context. Its antigen is as yet unknown. These data belong to a study of post-analysis software for immune sequencing data. Across the whole study: Relapsing-remitting, secondary progressive and progressive-relapsing multiple sclerosis courses were included.

Germline V gene sequence: CDR1 MGHRA, CDR2 YSYEKL. This CDR3 region has 16 residues. Trimming removed 1 base at V and 5 bases at J, with 17 bases between. Built from TCR beta cDNA, the libraries had unique molecular identifiers in them. T cells numbering roughly 1 to 10 million yielded some 520,000 cDNA molecules. TCRdb reprocessed the PCR reads via MiXCR and lists one record per CDR3 protein. The sample holds some 370,000 distinct CDR3 sequences, approximately 33% seen once. Regarding the study as a whole: F measure clustering grouped samples strongly by preparation batch. Normalized Chao1 diversity in multiple sclerosis patients fell significantly below that of controls. Patients showed TRBV5-6, TRBV5-1 and TRBV20-1 among a few TRBV segments more frequent than in controls.

Sequences were obtained from blood. This receptor was obtained from a girl under 18 with multiple sclerosis. The chain is built from TRBV4-1 and TRBJ1-2; D remains unclear. This chain's CDR3 is CASSQGSTPSPYGYTF. In DNA, the CDR3 is TGCGCCAGCAGCCAAGGCAGTACGCCTAGTCCATATGGCTACACCTTC.